This T cell receptor beta chain emerged from a study of cytomegalovirus exposure and HLA in healthy donors. Comment on this clone: Its target is unknown.

60 Vbeta and 13 Jbeta primers were used in PCR. Assay: immunoSEQ multiplex PCR; the TCRdb copy retains only in-frame clones and omits some. The sample records roughly 50,000 clones, under 90% being singletons. This CDR3 region has 15 residues. Germline V gives CDR1 SGHTA, CDR2 FQGNSA. V lost 3 bases to trimming and J lost 2 bases; unmatched junction nucleotides: 4. Study-level points and caveats: Common viral pathogens seemed to be connected with several of the most significant clusters, according to a later analysis.

The sequence was obtained from a woman aged 18-29 years in good health and CMV-seronegative. The rearrangement joins TRBV7-2 to TRBJ2-5; TRBD2 agrees at 9 bases. The sample consisted of PBMCs. The CDR3 sequence: CASSFASGKQETQYF. In DNA, the CDR3 is TGTGCCAGCAGCTTCGCTAGCGGGAAGCAAGAGACCCAGTACTTC.